This T cell receptor beta chain stems from a study of T cell responses to AZD1222 COVID-19 vaccine. Libraries were prepared by immunoSEQ multiplex PCR; TCRdb keeps only in-frame clonotypes and omits some of them. The table records 80,000 to 95,000 clones, roughly 90% of them present only once. The CDR3 runs 15 residues. Looked up from germline, CDR1 is SGHNT and CDR2 is YYREEE (reference sequence). V shed 3 bases and J 8 bases; nucleotides not matched to a gene: 12. This chain uses TRBV5-4 with TRBJ2-3; 7 nucleotides align to TRBD1. The receptor comes from an adult who received the AZD1222 COVID-19 vaccine. The sample here was peripheral blood, taken 28 days after the second AZD1222 dose. The CDR3 DNA reads as TGTGCCAGCAGCTCCGGGACAGAGAGGGTAGGTACGCAGTATTTT. Its translation: CASSSGTERVGTQYF.